The TCR beta chain described here comes from a study of T cells expressing NK-cell markers. In the study overall: Source material for TCR beta repertoires consisted of sorted CD3+CD56+NKG2C+, CD3+CD56+NKG2C- and CD3+CD56-NKG2C+ T cells. General study findings and limits: These clonotypes, the leaders elsewhere, also led the CD3+CD56-NKG2C+ fraction in four donors.

The CDR3 covers 15 residues. With regard to this clonotype: Its antigen is not identified.

UMI-tagged 5'RACE template switching yielded the TCR beta cDNA. Using the 5' RACE reads, TCRdb records one entry per CDR3 protein without DNA. The data show about 260,000 distinct CDR3 sequences, and the top ten clones hold under 0.5%. Sequencing was carried out using blood T cells: a sorted CD56 or NKG2C T cell subset, CD4+ or CD8+ T cells, or bulk PBMC T cells (not recorded which). The TCR was taken from a man younger than 35 in good health. This chain links TRBV12-3 or TRBV12-4 with TRBJ2-1; TCRdb calls TRBD2, which cannot be checked without DNA. The CDR3 loop is CASSPTPSGSNEQFF.